These 24 T cell receptor beta chains originate from one sample sequenced in a study of PD-L1 blockade in urothelial cancer. The table came from immunoSEQ multiplex PCR; TCRdb's copy has only in-frame clones and leaves some out. The repertoire holds roughly 50,000 clones, with roughly 89% as singletons. Regarding time point: pretreatment peripheral blood. Sequenced material: PBMCs, taken around atezolizumab (anti-PD-L1) treatment. The receptors derive from a woman aged 55 to 70 with urothelial cancer.

This chain links TRBV9 with TRBJ2-1; 7 nucleotides agree with TRBD2. Germline V gene lookup returns CDR1 SGDLS and CDR2 YYNGEE. The ends lost 0 bases at V and 0 bases at J; junction bases unmatched: 3. The CDR3 is 16 amino acids. CDR3 region: CASSVDSGGSYNEQFF. In DNA, the CDR3 is TGTGCCAGCAGCGTAGATTCGGGAGGCTCCTACAATGAGCAGTTCTTC.

The chain employs TRBV4-1 and TRBJ1-1, with 9 bases identical to TRBD1. The V and J ends lost 4 bases and 4 bases, in that order; junction bases with no gene match: 7. The CDR3 spans 15 residues. The germline V gene encodes CDR1 MGHRA and CDR2 YSYEKL. DNA for the CDR3: TGCGCCAGCAGCCCGCAACAGGGGGCGAGCACTGAAGCTTTCTTT. Its protein is CASSPQQGASTEAFF.

V gene TRBV13 combines with J gene TRBJ1-2; 7 positions match TRBD1. This CDR3 has 14 amino acids. The ends lost 0 bases at V and 2 bases at J; junction bases unmatched: 0. The V gene's germline CDR1 is PRHDT and CDR2 FYEKMQ (reference sequence). CDR3 amino acids: CASSLGTGNYGYTF. Here the CDR3 DNA reads TGTGCCAGCAGCTTAGGGACAGGGAACTATGGCTACACCTTC.

The chain carries TRBV14 and TRBJ1-3, with D unresolved. Trimming left V 0 bases short and J 0 bases short, with 12 bases between. Germline V CDR1 and CDR2: SGHDN, FVKESK. This CDR3 contains 17 residues. CDR3 amino acids: CASSQESAGHSGNTIYF. Here the CDR3 DNA reads TGTGCCAGCAGCCAAGAATCCGCAGGCCACTCTGGAAACACCATATATTTT.

The V call is TRBV15, the J call TRBJ2-2, with no clear D. The germline V gene encodes CDR1 LNHNV and CDR2 YYDKDF (reference sequence). V was shortened by 3 bases and J by 1 base, with 6 bases between the two germline ends. There are 14 residues in the CDR3. CDR3 amino acids: CATSRTWNTGELFF. In nucleotides, the CDR3 is TGTGCCACCAGCAGGACTTGGAACACCGGGGAGCTGTTTTTT.

This rearrangement joins TRBV10-3 to TRBJ1-2; TRBD1 matches 9 bases. The germline gives CDR1 ENHRY, CDR2 SYGVKD. V shed 3 bases and J 3 bases; nucleotides not matched to a gene: 5. The CDR3 totals 15 residues. The CDR3 DNA sequence: TGTGCCATCAGTGACAAGACAGGGGGAGACTATGGCTACACCTTC. Its translation is CAISDKTGGDYGYTF.

The chain's CDR3 is CATSREGGYEQYF. DNA of the CDR3: TGTGCCACCAGCAGAGAGGGGGGTTACGAGCAGTACTTC. The rearrangement links TRBV15 to TRBJ2-7; D is perhaps TRBD2 (6 bases). V shed 0 bases and J shed 4 bases, with 7 bases lying between them. This CDR3 region has 13 residues. The germline CDR1 and CDR2 sequences are LNHNV and YYDKDF (reference sequence).

V usage is TRBV29-1 and J usage is TRBJ2-3, with a possible D match to TRBD2 (7 bases). The CDR3 is 14 residues long. Trimming took off 3 bases at V and 1 base at J, with 11 bases between the two ends. Germline V CDR1 and CDR2: SQVTM, ANQGSEA. The CDR3: CSVDPGGRTDTQYF. The CDR3 DNA reads as TGCAGCGTTGACCCGGGGGGCCGCACAGATACGCAGTATTTT.

This chain uses TRBV21-1 with TRBJ2-5; whether TRBD1, the table's D call, matches the DNA was not checked. TRBV21-1 is an annotated pseudogene. The CDR3 spans 15 residues. The CDR3 sequence is CASSKDVGKMKTQYF. CDR3 nucleotides: TGTGCCAGCAGCAAAGATGTTGGCAAGATGAAGACCCAGTACTTC.

V gene TRBV4-3 combines with J gene TRBJ1-3; 7 positions match TRBD1. Germline CDR1 is LGHNA and CDR2 is YSLEER. There are 15 residues in the CDR3. V lost 4 bases and J lost 0; bases outside the gene matches: 3. CDR3 coding DNA: TGCGCCAGCAGCCTGACAGGGAGCTCTGGAAACACCATATATTTT. As protein: CASSLTGSSGNTIYF.

The CDR3 protein is CASSVGAFNEKLFF. In DNA form, the CDR3 reads TGTGCCAGCAGCGTGGGGGCCTTTAATGAAAAACTGTTTTTT. This chain links TRBV9 with TRBJ1-4, with D perhaps TRBD1 (6 bases). With 2 bases removed from V and 4 bases from J, the gap between germline ends came to 9 bases. CDR3 length: 14 amino acids. Germline-derived CDR1 and CDR2 are SGDLS and YYNGEE.

This clone was recorded only once. V usage is TRBV2 and J usage is TRBJ1-2; 9 bases line up with TRBD1. From germline, CDR1 is SNHLY and CDR2 FYNNEI. The CDR3 runs to 15 residues. Trimming removed 6 bases from V and 1 base from J; junction bases left unmatched: 6. The CDR3 region is CASRQGAMVNYGYTF. CDR3 DNA: TGTGCCAGCAGACAGGGGGCAATGGTTAACTATGGCTACACCTTC. The complete variable domain, with remaining parts taken from reference TRBV2 and TRBJ1-2, reads EPEVTQTPSHQVTQMGQEVILRCVPISNHLYFYWYRQILGQKVEFLVSFYNNEISEKSEIFDDQFSVERPDGSNFTLKIRSTKLEDSAMYFCASRQGAMVNYGYTFGSGTRLTVV.

The chain recombines TRBV4-3 with TRBJ1-2; 7 nucleotides align to TRBD1. Germline assignment: CDR1 LGHNA and CDR2 YSLEER. The junction had 11 bases not matched to a gene; V was cut back by 0 bases and J by 4 bases. The CDR3 length is 17 residues. CDR3 in amino acids: CASSQDRGRGLIYGYTF. CDR3 DNA sequence: TGCGCCAGCAGCCAAGATCGGGGTAGGGGGCTGATCTATGGCTACACCTTC.

The rearrangement links TRBV19 to TRBJ1-2; TRBD1 is a possible D gene (6 bases). CDR3 length: 12 residues. The V end was cut by 2 bases, the J end by 6 bases, with 7 bases between. CDR1 is LNHDA and CDR2 is SQIVND in the germline V gene (reference sequence). The CDR3 here is CASSIRGNGYTF. CDR3 DNA: TGTGCCAGTAGTATAAGGGGGAATGGCTACACCTTC.

This chain connects TRBV10-3 to TRBJ2-7; 9 positions agree with TRBD2. This CDR3 has 15 residues. Germline V gives CDR1 ENHRY, CDR2 SYGVKD. Unmatched junction bases numbered 3, after V lost 2 bases and J lost 1 base. CDR3 sequence (DNA): TGTGCCATCAGTGAGGGTGGACTAGCGTCCTACGAGCAGTACTTC. It translates to CAISEGGLASYEQYF.

This chain links TRBV6-6 with TRBJ1-1; 8 nucleotides align to TRBD1. Trimming took 6 bases from V and 5 from J; bases not matched to a gene: 11. The germline CDR1 and CDR2 sequences are MNHNY and SVGAGI (reference sequence). The CDR3 is 15 amino acids. In DNA, the CDR3 is TGTGCCAGCAGATTTGGACAGGGCGGAATGACTGAAGCTTTCTTT. Encoded protein: CASRFGQGGMTEAFF.

V gene TRBV29-1 combines with J gene TRBJ2-2, with 7 bases matching TRBD2. Per germline, CDR1 SQVTM and CDR2 ANQGSEA. There are 16 residues in the CDR3. The trim removed 6 bases at V and 6 bases at J, leaving 16 bases unmatched. The CDR3 reads CSVGGSPNQVPGELFF. The CDR3 DNA reads as TGCAGCGTCGGGGGGTCCCCCAACCAAGTTCCCGGGGAGCTGTTTTTT.

This chain's CDR3 is CATAIYGHSLQPQHF. The CDR3 coding sequence is TGTGCCACCGCCATTTATGGACACTCTCTTCAGCCCCAGCATTTT. The V gene is TRBV19, the J gene TRBJ1-5; D may be TRBD1 (5 bases). The CDR3 sequence is 15 residues long. Trimming shortened V by 10 bases and J by 6 bases, and 22 bases separated the two germline ends. Looked up from germline, CDR1 is LNHDA and CDR2 is SQIVND (reference sequence). The whole variable domain, filled in from reference TRBV19 and TRBJ1-5, reads DGGITQSPKYLFRKEGQNVTLSCEQNLNHDAMYWYRQDPGQGLRLIYYSQIVNDFQKGDIAEGYSVSREKKESFPLTVTSAQKNPTAFYLCATAIYGHSLQPQHFGDGTRLSIL.

The rearrangement links TRBV6-6 to TRBJ1-1; possibly TRBD1 for D (6 bases). The CDR3 has 14 amino acids. Germline CDR1 MNHNY, CDR2 SVGAGI (reference sequence). The V end lost 6 bases, the J end lost 4 bases, and 15 bases lay between the germline ends. Here the CDR3 reads CASRERGRVTEAFF. DNA for the CDR3: TGTGCCAGCAGGGAGCGGGGGCGGGTCACTGAAGCTTTCTTT.

The chain carries TRBV19 and TRBJ2-7; 8 bases agree with TRBD1. The CDR3 runs 14 residues. Germline CDR1 reads LNHDA; CDR2 reads SQIVND (reference sequence). With 5 bases clipped from V and 2 bases from J, the junction kept 5 bases outside the gene matches. The CDR3 here is CASSHRQGTYEQYF. The DNA for the CDR3 is TGTGCCAGTAGTCATCGACAGGGGACCTACGAGCAGTACTTC.

J is TRBJ1-5 and V is TRBV7-9; D not certain. Germline loops: CDR1 SEHNR, CDR2 FQNEAQ (reference sequence). Trimming left V 1 base short and J 4 bases short, with 8 bases between. The CDR3 consists of 14 residues. CDR3 nucleotides: TGTGCCAGCAGCTTAGGCCCGGTGAATCAGCCCCAGCATTTT. Its translation is CASSLGPVNQPQHF.

The chain joins TRBV7-9 to TRBJ1-1, with D uncertain. The ends were cut back, 2 bases at V and 0 bases at J, with 7 bases in the middle. The CDR3 is made up of 14 amino acids. CDR1 is SEHNR, CDR2 FQNEAQ, per germline (reference sequence). CDR3 DNA: TGTGCCAGCAGCTTATACACACTGAACACTGAAGCTTTCTTT. It codes for CASSLYTLNTEAFF.

The chain carries TRBV28 and TRBJ2-7; D is possibly TRBD2 (6 bases). The germline V gene encodes CDR1 MDHEN and CDR2 SYDVKM. V gave up 5 bases and J gave up 0 bases, with 14 bases separating them. The CDR3 spans 15 residues. Written as DNA, the CDR3 is TGTGCCAGCAGTGCCACCGGACTATCCTCCTACGAGCAGTACTTC. This codes for CASSATGLSSYEQYF.

The chain uses TRBV28 and TRBJ2-2; a weak D match, TRBD2 (6 bases). Trimming took off 1 base at V and 8 bases at J, with 11 bases between the two ends. Germline V gene data show CDR1 as MDHEN and CDR2 as SYDVKM. This CDR3 is built from 14 residues. For the CDR3, the DNA is TGTGCCAGCAGTTTATTGCCTCGGGGGGGGGAGCTGTTTTTT. Translation gives CASSLLPRGGELFF.